A single sample is the source of the 23 T cell receptor beta chains below, sequenced in a study of early T cells in non-severe SARS-CoV-2 infection. TCRdb recomputed calls from the 5' RACE reads with MiXCR, one row per CDR3 protein. The sample holds 35,000 to 40,000 distinct CDR3 sequences, under 6.5% seen once. Sequencing was performed on whole blood. The receptor set was obtained from an adult who was a healthcare worker with PCR-confirmed SARS-CoV-2 infection or an uninfected control (not recorded which).

This clonotype has a count of ten or more. The genes are TRBV4-3 and TRBJ1-2; D is unclear. Germline values: CDR1 LGHNA, CDR2 YSLEER. V dropped 0 bases and J dropped 1 base, with 6 bases sitting between them. This CDR3 has 14 amino acids. DNA of the CDR3: TGCGCCAGCAGCCAAGAGTTGGATAACTATGGCTACACCTTC. Translated: CASSQELDNYGYTF.

This clonotype was detected many times. The V and J genes are TRBV7-6 and TRBJ1-2, with unresolved D. V dropped 1 base and J dropped 7 bases, with 7 bases sitting between them. The CDR3 length is 12 residues. Germline V gene lookup returns CDR1 SGHVS and CDR2 FNYEAQ. This chain's CDR3 is CASSLDKGGYTF. The CDR3 coding sequence is TGTGCCAGCAGCTTAGATAAAGGTGGCTACACCTTC.

Ten or more counts support this clonotype. V and J are TRBV6-6 and TRBJ1-5; 7 nucleotides match TRBD1. Germline trimming cut 1 base from V and 2 bases from J; bases unmatched to any gene: 2. The germline gives CDR1 MNHNY, CDR2 SVGAGI (reference sequence). The CDR3 has 15 amino acids. CDR3 coding DNA: TGTGCCAGCAGTTACTTCGGGACAGGCAATCAGCCCCAGCATTTT. Translated, it gives CASSYFGTGNQPQHF.

The sample holds many counts of this clonotype. The chain recombines TRBV12-3 or TRBV12-4 with TRBJ2-1; unclear D gene. The CDR3 runs 12 residues. V dropped 6 bases and J dropped 9 bases, with 12 bases sitting between them. CDR3 bases: TGTGCCAGCAGCCCTATATGGGGTGAGCAGTTCTTC. It translates to CASSPIWGEQFF.

V is TRBV6-1 and J is TRBJ1-2; 9 bases match TRBD1. J was trimmed by 4 bases and V by 4 bases; bases with no gene match: 28. The CDR3 spans 22 residues. CDR1 is MNHNS and CDR2 is SASEGT in the germline V gene. CDR3 region: CASSAYNPGQGTLHPHFYGYTF. For the CDR3, the DNA is TGTGCCAGCAGTGCCTACAACCCGGGACAGGGAACTCTTCATCCTCATTTCTATGGCTACACCTTC.

The genes are TRBV2 and TRBJ2-1; either TRBD1 or TRBD2 may fit D (7 bases each). Trimming left V 6 bases short and J 9 bases short, with 18 bases between. The CDR3 consists of 14 residues. The germline V gene has CDR1 SNHLY and CDR2 FYNNEI. In DNA, the CDR3 is TGTGCCAGCAGCGCCCAGGGGGGGGGTGCTGAGCAGTTCTTC. Protein product: CASSAQGGGAEQFF.

This clonotype has more than one count but fewer than ten. The V gene is TRBV11-2, the J gene TRBJ2-1; no definite D call. The CDR3 sequence is 13 residues long. CDR1 is SGHAT, CDR2 FQNNGV, per germline. The V gene lost 0 bases and the J gene lost 5 bases, with 5 bases spanning the gap. Written as DNA, the CDR3 is TGTGCCAGCAGCTTAGATCCCCACAATGAGCAGTTCTTC. Amino acids: CASSLDPHNEQFF. Based on the CDR3 plus reference TRBV11-2 and TRBJ2-1, the full variable domain is EAGVAQSPRYKIIEKRQSVAFWCNPISGHATLYWYQQILGQGPKLLIQFQNNGVVDDSQLPKDRFSAERLKGVDSTLKIQPAKLEDSAVYLCASSLDPHNEQFFGPGTRLTVL.

This clonotype showed up just once. The chain has TRBV12-3 or TRBV12-4 and TRBJ2-3; possibly TRBD2 for D (5 bases). This CDR3 has 16 residues. V lost 2 bases and J 0 bases, leaving 12 bases between the germline ends. The CDR3 region has the DNA TGTGCCAGCAGTTTACAAGGAGGTCTTAGCACAGATACGCAGTATTTT. It yields the protein CASSLQGGLSTDTQYF.

This clonotype has ten or more counts. V and J are TRBV7-8 and TRBJ1-2; D may be TRBD1 (5 bases). Germline V gene data show CDR1 as SGHVS and CDR2 as FQNEAQ. The V end was cut by 1 base, the J end by 4 bases, with 10 bases between. The CDR3 sequence is 14 residues long. CDR3 DNA sequence: TGTGCCAGCAGCTTAGGGGGGACTTCCTATGGCTACACCTTC. It encodes CASSLGGTSYGYTF.

This clonotype showed up just a few times. The rearrangement uses TRBV9 and TRBJ2-7, with 8 bases identical to TRBD1. The CDR3 loop spans 15 amino acids. CDR1 is SGDLS, CDR2 YYNGEE, per germline. V dropped 3 bases and J dropped 2; count of bases not matched to a gene: 7. In DNA, the CDR3 is TGTGCCAGCAGCGCCGAGACAGGGGCTGCCTACGAGCAGTACTTC. Its protein is CASSAETGAAYEQYF.

This clonotype was seen many times. The V call is TRBV20-1, the J call TRBJ2-2, with 10 positions matching TRBD2. This CDR3 contains 16 residues. V lost 5 bases to trimming and J lost 4 bases; unmatched junction nucleotides: 10. Germline V gene sequence: CDR1 DFQATT, CDR2 SNEGSKA (reference sequence). CDR3: CSAGDPSGGGTGELFF. Here the CDR3 DNA reads TGCAGTGCTGGGGACCCTAGCGGGGGTGGCACCGGGGAGCTGTTTTTT.

The rearrangement joins TRBV7-9 to TRBJ2-3; 8 positions match TRBD1. V lost 4 bases, J lost 3 bases, and 6 bases stayed unmatched. The CDR3 is 15 residues long. Germline V gene data show CDR1 as SEHNR and CDR2 as FQNEAQ (reference sequence). CDR3 nucleotides: TGTGCCAGCAGCTACGGACAGGGTACTACAGATACGCAGTATTTT. This sequence encodes CASSYGQGTTDTQYF. The entire variable domain, with the rest obtained from reference TRBV7-9 and TRBJ2-3, is as follows: DTGVSQNPRHKITKRGQNVTFRCDPISEHNRLYWYRQTLGQGPEFLTYFQNEAQLEKSRLLSDRFSAERPKGSFSTLEIQRTEQGDSAMYLCASSYGQGTTDTQYFGPGTRLTVL.

This sequence joins TRBV6-2 or TRBV6-3 and TRBJ2-1; perhaps TRBD1 as D (6 bases). The CDR3 runs to 17 residues. The germline V gene has CDR1 MNHEY and CDR2 SVGEGT. The V end lost 0 bases, the J end lost 2 bases, and 14 bases lay between the germline ends. CDR3 amino acids: CASSYSGARGAYNEQFF. DNA for the CDR3: TGTGCCAGCAGTTACTCCGGGGCCAGGGGTGCCTACAATGAGCAGTTCTTC.

The rearrangement joins TRBV30 to TRBJ2-1; D is unclear. V dropped 0 bases and J dropped 9 bases, with 12 bases sitting between them. This CDR3 region has 13 residues. Germline CDR1 GTSNPN, CDR2 SVGIG (reference sequence). DNA for the CDR3: TGTGCCTGGAGTGTTTCCTTCTTCGGTGAGCAGTTCTTC. Translation: CAWSVSFFGEQFF.

This clonotype was seen many times. This sequence joins TRBV7-9 and TRBJ1-5; a weak D match, TRBD1 (6 bases). Between the trimmed V and J ends, which lost 5 bases and 4 bases, there was a span of 18 bases. This CDR3 comprises 16 residues. Germline loops: CDR1 SEHNR, CDR2 FQNEAQ (reference sequence). The CDR3 DNA is TGTGCCAGCAGCAAAGGCGTGGGGGCTTCAAATCAGCCCCAGCATTTT. It yields the protein CASSKGVGASNQPQHF. Full variable domain (remainder filled in from reference TRBV7-9 and TRBJ1-5): DTGVSQNPRHKITKRGQNVTFRCDPISEHNRLYWYRQTLGQGPEFLTYFQNEAQLEKSRLLSDRFSAERPKGSFSTLEIQRTEQGDSAMYLCASSKGVGASNQPQHFGDGTRLSIL.

This clonotype came up many times. This chain uses TRBV5-6 with TRBJ2-5, with TRBD2 identical over 9 bases. V lost 5 bases and J lost 7; bases outside the gene matches: 9. The CDR3 spans 14 residues. Germline V gives CDR1 SGHDT, CDR2 YYEEEE. The CDR3 loop is CASRASGVRGTQYF. CDR3 coding DNA: TGTGCCAGCAGAGCTAGCGGGGTTCGGGGGACCCAGTACTTC.

This clonotype showed up many times. The rearrangement joins TRBV20-1 to TRBJ2-2, with TRBD2 matching 9 bases. Germline values: CDR1 DFQATT, CDR2 SNEGSKA (reference sequence). J gave up 1 base and V 7 bases, and 1 base lay outside the gene matches. This CDR3 has 13 amino acids. In DNA form, the CDR3 reads TGCAGTGGACTAGCGGAGAACACCGGGGAGCTGTTTTTT. Translating gives CSGLAENTGELFF.

This clonotype appeared many times. This CDR3 is CASSTGATGELFF. Here the CDR3 DNA reads TGTGCCAGCAGCACGGGAGCCACCGGGGAGCTGTTTTTT. The chain combines TRBV7-3 with TRBJ2-2; D perhaps matches TRBD2 (6 bases). Germline loops: CDR1 SGHTA, CDR2 FQGTGA. Trimming cost V 5 bases and J 4 bases, with 8 bases left between them. The CDR3 spans 13 residues.

The table lists this clonotype with a few counts. V gene TRBV12-5 combines with J gene TRBJ1-4; D is unresolved. The V end was cut by 1 base, the J end by 10 bases, with 10 bases between. This CDR3 region has 13 residues. Germline assignment: CDR1 LGHNT and CDR2 FRNRAP. The CDR3 bases are TGTGCTAGTGGTTTGGCATCTGTCGGAAAACTGTTTTTT. This sequence encodes CASGLASVGKLFF.

This clonotype was detected only a few times. V and J are TRBV20-1 and TRBJ2-3; 11 positions agree with TRBD2. V trimming: 5 bases; J trimming: 5 bases; junction bases outside the gene matches: 3. The CDR3 consists of 13 residues. CDR1 and CDR2 (germline): DFQATT, SNEGSKA (reference sequence). CDR3 region: CSAGGLAGDTQYF. DNA for the CDR3: TGCAGTGCTGGCGGACTAGCGGGAGATACGCAGTATTTT.

This clonotype came up many times. V gene TRBV7-2 combines with J gene TRBJ2-1; D not resolved. The V end was cut by 3 bases, the J end by 0 bases, with 12 bases between. The CDR3 has 16 amino acids. The germline gives CDR1 SGHTA, CDR2 FQGNSA. CDR3 region: CASSFSVTSSYNEQFF. In DNA form, the CDR3 reads TGTGCCAGCAGCTTCTCCGTGACGAGCTCCTACAATGAGCAGTTCTTC.

This clonotype appeared many times. The chain uses TRBV5-1 and TRBJ2-2, with a possible D match to TRBD2 (6 bases). The CDR3 covers 13 residues. Per germline, CDR1 SGHRS and CDR2 YFSETQ. With 4 bases removed from V and 8 bases from J, the gap between germline ends came to 12 bases. The CDR3 bases are TGCGCCAGCAGCCGGGAGATTTCGGGGGAGCTGTTTTTT. It is translated as CASSREISGELFF.

At least ten counts were recorded for this clonotype. CDR3 sequence reads: CASRQYRAESSYEQYF. The CDR3 DNA sequence: TGTGCAAGTCGGCAATACAGGGCCGAAAGCTCCTACGAGCAGTACTTC. The V and J genes are TRBV12-2 and TRBJ2-7; the table's D call, TRBD1, was not checked against the DNA. TRBV12-2 is a pseudogene. CDR3 length equals 16 residues.